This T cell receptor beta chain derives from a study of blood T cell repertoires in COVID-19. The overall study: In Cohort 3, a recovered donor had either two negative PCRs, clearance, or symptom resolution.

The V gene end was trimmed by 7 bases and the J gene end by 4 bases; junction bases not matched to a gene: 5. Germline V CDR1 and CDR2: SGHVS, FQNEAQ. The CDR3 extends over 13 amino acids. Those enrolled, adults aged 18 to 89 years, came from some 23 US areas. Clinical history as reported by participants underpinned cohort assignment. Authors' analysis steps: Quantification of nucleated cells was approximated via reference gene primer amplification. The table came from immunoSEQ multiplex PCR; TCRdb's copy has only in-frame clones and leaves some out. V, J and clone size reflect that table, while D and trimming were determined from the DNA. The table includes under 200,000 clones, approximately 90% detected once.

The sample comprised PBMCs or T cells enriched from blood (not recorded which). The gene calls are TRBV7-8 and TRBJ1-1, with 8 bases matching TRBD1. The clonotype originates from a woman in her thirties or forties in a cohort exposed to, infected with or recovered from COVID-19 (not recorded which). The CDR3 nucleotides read TGTGCCAGCAACCCAGGGACAGGCACTGAAGCTTTCTTT. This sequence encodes CASNPGTGTEAFF.